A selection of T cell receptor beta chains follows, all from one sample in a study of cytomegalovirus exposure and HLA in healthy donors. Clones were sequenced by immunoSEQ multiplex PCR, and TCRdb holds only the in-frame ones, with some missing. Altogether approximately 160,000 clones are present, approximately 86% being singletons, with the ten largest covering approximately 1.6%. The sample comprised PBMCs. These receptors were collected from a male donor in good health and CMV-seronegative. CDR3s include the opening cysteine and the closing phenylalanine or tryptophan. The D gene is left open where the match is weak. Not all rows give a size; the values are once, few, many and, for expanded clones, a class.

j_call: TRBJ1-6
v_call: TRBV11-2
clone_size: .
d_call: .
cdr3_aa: CASSIRSGGVKYSPLHF
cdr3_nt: TGTGCCAGCAGCATAAGGAGCGGGGGGGTAAAATATTCACCCCTCCACTTT

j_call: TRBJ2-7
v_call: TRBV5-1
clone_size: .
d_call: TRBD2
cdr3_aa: CASSSGGRELDEQYF
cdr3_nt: TGCGCCAGCAGCAGTGGAGGGCGGGAGCTTGACGAGCAGTACTTC

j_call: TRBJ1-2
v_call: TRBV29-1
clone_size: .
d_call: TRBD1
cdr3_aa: CSVPREGTGAVYGYTF
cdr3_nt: TGCAGCGTTCCAAGGGAAGGGACAGGGGCGGTCTATGGCTACACCTTC

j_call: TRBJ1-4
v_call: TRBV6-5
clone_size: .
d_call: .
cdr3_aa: CASRSDNELFF
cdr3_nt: TGTGCCAGCAGATCGGACAATGAACTGTTTTTT

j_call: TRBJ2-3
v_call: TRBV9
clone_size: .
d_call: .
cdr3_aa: CASSVGGTQDTQYF
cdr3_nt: TGTGCCAGCAGCGTAGGGGGGACTCAAGATACGCAGTATTTT

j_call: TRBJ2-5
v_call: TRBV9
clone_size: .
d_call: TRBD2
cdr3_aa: CASSVGGGAGETQYF
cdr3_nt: TGTGCCAGCAGCGTAGGCGGGGGGGCGGGAGAGACCCAGTACTTC

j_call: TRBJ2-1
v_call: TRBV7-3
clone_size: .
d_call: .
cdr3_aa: CASSLIPTDPSYNEQFF
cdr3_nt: TGTGCCAGCAGCTTAATACCCACTGATCCATCCTACAATGAGCAGTTCTTC

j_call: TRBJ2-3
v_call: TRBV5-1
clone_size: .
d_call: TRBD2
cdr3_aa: CASSLGTSGALGYF
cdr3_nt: TGCGCCAGCAGCTTGGGGACTAGCGGGGCCCTAGGGTATTTT

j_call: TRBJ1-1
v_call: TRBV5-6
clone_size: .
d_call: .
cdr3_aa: CASSGHLGGTEAFF
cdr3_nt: TGTGCCAGCAGCGGCCACCTGGGGGGCACTGAAGCTTTCTTT

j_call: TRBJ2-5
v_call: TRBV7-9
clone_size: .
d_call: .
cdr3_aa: CASSRGQQETQYF
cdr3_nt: TGTGCCAGCAGCCGCGGACAGCAAGAGACCCAGTACTTC

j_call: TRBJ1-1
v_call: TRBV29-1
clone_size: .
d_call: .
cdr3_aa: CSAEAVGNTEAFF
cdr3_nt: TGCAGCGCGGAAGCGGTAGGAAACACTGAAGCTTTCTTT

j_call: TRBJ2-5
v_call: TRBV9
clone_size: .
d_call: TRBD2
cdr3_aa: CATSGRGVQGETQYF
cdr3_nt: TGTGCAACTAGCGGGAGAGGGGTCCAGGGGGAGACCCAGTACTTC

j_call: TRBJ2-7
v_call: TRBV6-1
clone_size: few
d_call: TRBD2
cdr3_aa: CASRSGLASGEQYF
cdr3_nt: TGTGCCAGCAGATCCGGACTAGCGTCTGGGGAGCAGTACTTC

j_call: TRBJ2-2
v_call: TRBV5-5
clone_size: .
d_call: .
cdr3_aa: CASSLAWATGELFF
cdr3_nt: TGTGCCAGCAGCTTGGCCTGGGCAACCGGGGAGCTGTTTTTT

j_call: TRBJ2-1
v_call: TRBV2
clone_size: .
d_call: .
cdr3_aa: CASSRQELPYNEQFF
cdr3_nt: TGTGCCAGCAGTAGACAGGAGTTGCCCTACAATGAGCAGTTCTTC

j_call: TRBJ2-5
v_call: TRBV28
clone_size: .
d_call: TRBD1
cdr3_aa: CASSSGTDGARETQYF
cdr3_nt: TGTGCCAGCAGCTCCGGGACAGATGGAGCTCGGGAGACCCAGTACTTC

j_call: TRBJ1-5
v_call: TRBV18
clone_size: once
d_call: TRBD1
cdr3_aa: CASSPGTGGSNQPQHF
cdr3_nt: TGTGCCAGCTCACCAGGGACAGGGGGTAGCAATCAGCCCCAGCATTTT

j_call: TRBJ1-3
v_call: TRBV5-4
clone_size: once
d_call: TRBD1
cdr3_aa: CASSAGQGRNTIYF
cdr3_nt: TGTGCCAGCAGCGCCGGACAGGGGAGGAACACCATATATTTT

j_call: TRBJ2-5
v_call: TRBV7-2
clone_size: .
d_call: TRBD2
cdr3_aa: CASSLTSGPQETQYF
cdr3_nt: TGTGCCAGCAGCTTAACTAGCGGCCCACAAGAGACCCAGTACTTC

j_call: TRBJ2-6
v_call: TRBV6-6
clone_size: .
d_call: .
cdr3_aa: CASSYSLSGANVLTF
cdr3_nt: TGTGCCAGCAGTTACTCACTCTCTGGGGCCAACGTCCTGACTTTC

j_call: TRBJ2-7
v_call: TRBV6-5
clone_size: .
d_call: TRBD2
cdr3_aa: CASSAGRPTTYEQYF
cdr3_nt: TGTGCCAGCAGCGCCGGGAGGCCGACGACCTACGAGCAGTACTTC

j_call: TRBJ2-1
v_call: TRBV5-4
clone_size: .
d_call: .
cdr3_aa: CASSFIGASGNEQFF
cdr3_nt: TGTGCCAGCAGCTTCATAGGAGCCTCGGGCAATGAGCAGTTCTTC

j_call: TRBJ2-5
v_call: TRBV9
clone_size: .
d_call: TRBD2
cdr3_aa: CASSVSGRKGETQYF
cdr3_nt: TGTGCCAGCAGCGTTAGCGGGAGAAAGGGAGAGACCCAGTACTTC

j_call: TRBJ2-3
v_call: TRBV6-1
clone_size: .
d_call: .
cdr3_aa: CASSGPGDTQYF
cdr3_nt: TGTGCCAGCAGCGGTCCCGGAGATACGCAGTATTTT

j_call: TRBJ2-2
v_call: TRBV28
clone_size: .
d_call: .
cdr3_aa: CASSEFTSSLSGELFF
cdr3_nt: TGTGCCAGCAGCGAATTTACTAGTAGTTTGTCCGGGGAGCTGTTTTTT

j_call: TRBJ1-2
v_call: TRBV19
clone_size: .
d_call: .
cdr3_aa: CASSTQANYGYTF
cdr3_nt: TGTGCCAGTAGCACCCAGGCTAACTATGGCTACACCTTC

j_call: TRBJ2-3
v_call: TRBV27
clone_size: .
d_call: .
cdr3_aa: CASSFPESPDTQYF
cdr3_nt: TGTGCCAGCAGTTTCCCTGAGAGCCCAGATACGCAGTATTTT

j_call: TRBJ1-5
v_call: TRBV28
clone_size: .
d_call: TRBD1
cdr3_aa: CASSEQGPTGNQPQHF
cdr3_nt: TGTGCCAGCAGTGAACAGGGGCCCACAGGTAATCAGCCCCAGCATTTT

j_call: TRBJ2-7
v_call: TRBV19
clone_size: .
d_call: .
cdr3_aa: CASSTGLFYEQYF
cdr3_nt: TGTGCCAGTAGTACAGGACTTTTCTACGAGCAGTACTTC

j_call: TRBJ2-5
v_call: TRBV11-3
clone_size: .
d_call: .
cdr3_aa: CASSLGSGGPLQETQYF
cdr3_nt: TGTGCCAGCAGCTTAGGTTCCGGGGGGCCCCTACAAGAGACCCAGTACTTC

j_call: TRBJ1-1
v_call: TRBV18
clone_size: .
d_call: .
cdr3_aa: CASSPTTGFNTEAFF
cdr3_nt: TGTGCCAGCTCACCTACAACAGGGTTCAACACTGAAGCTTTCTTT

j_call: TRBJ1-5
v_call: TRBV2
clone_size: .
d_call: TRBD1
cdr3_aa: CASSRGTVTLNQPQHF
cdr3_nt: TGTGCCAGCAGTAGGGGGACAGTAACCCTCAATCAGCCCCAGCATTTT

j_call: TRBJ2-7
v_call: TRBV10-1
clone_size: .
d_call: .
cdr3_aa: CARGVDFDPYEQYF
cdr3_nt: TGCGCCAGAGGGGTAGATTTTGATCCCTACGAGCAGTACTTC

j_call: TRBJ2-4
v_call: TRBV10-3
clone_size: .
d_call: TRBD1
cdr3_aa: CATLGTENIQYF
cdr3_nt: TGTGCCACACTTGGGACAGAAAACATTCAGTACTTC

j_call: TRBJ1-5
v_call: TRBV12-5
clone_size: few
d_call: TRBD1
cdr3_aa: CASGLVSDRDRGFNQPQHF
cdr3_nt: TGTGCTAGTGGTTTGGTAAGCGATCGGGACAGGGGCTTCAATCAGCCCCAGCATTTT

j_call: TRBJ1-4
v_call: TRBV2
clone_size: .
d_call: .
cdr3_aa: CASKISQGVIEKLFF
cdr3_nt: TGTGCCAGCAAAATCTCTCAGGGTGTGATCGAAAAACTGTTTTTT

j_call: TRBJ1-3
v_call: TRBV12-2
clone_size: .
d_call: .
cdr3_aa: CASRQTRLDREGGNTIYF
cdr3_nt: TGTGCAAGTCGCCAAACACGCCTGGACAGGGAAGGTGGAAACACCATATATTTT

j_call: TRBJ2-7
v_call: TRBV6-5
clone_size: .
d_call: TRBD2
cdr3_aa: CASSYSGRASLEQYF
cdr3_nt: TGTGCCAGCAGTTACTCGGGGAGGGCGTCACTCGAGCAGTACTTC

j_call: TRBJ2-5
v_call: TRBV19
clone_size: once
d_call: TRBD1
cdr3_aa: CASSTRTGTETQYF
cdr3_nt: TGTGCCAGTAGTACAAGGACAGGGACGGAGACCCAGTACTTC

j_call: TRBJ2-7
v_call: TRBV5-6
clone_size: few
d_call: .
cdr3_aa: CASSLVLADYEQYF
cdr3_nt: TGTGCCAGCAGCTTGGTTCTAGCAGACTACGAGCAGTACTTC

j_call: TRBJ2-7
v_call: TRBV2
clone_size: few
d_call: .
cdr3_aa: CASSELISYEQYF
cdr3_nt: TGTGCCAGCAGTGAATTAATCTCCTACGAGCAGTACTTC

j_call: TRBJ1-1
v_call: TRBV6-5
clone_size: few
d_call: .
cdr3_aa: CASSKSLGPTEAFF
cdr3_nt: TGTGCCAGCAGCAAGAGTCTGGGCCCCACTGAAGCTTTCTTT

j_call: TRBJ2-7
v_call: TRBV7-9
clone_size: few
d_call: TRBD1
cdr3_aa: CASSPRLDRGKYEQYF
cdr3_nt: TGTGCCAGCAGTCCACGCCTAGACAGGGGGAAGTACGAGCAGTACTTC

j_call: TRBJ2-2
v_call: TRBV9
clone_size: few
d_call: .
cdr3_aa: CASSVGFGTTGELFF
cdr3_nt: TGTGCCAGCAGCGTAGGTTTCGGTACCACCGGGGAGCTGTTTTTT

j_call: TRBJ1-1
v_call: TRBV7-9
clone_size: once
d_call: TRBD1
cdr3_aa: CASSLAGGMNTEAFF
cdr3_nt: TGTGCCAGCAGCTTGGCAGGGGGCATGAACACTGAAGCTTTCTTT

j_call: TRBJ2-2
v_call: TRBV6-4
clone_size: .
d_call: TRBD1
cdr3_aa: CASRGDRSTGELFF
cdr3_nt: TGTGCCAGCAGAGGGGACAGAAGCACCGGGGAGCTGTTTTTT

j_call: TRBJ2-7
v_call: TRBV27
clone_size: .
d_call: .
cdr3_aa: CASSPRGPPPYEQYF
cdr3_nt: TGTGCCAGCAGTCCGCGGGGGCCGCCTCCCTACGAGCAGTACTTC

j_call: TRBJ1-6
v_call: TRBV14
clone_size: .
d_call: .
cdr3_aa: CASSQGRGSSYNSPLHF
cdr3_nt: TGTGCCAGCAGCCAGGGTCGGGGGAGCTCCTATAATTCACCCCTCCACTTT

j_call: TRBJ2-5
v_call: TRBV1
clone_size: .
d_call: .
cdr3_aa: CTSSQEEGRDEETQYF
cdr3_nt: TGCACCAGCAGCCAAGAGGAGGGTCGGGACGAAGAGACCCAGTACTTC

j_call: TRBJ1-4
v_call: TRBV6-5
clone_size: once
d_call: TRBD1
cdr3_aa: CASRPDRVAGKLFF
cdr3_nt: TGTGCCAGCAGACCGGACAGGGTGGCCGGAAAACTGTTTTTT

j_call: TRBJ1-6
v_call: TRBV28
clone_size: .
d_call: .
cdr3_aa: CASSLLEFTLHF
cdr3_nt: TGTGCCAGCAGCTTGCTGGAGTTCACCCTCCACTTT

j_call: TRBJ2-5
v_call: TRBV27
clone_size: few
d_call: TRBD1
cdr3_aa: CASSTDRGQTQYF
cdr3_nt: TGTGCCAGCAGCACGGACAGGGGACAGACCCAGTACTTC

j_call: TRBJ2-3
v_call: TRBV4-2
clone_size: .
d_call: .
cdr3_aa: CASSKGGDTDTQYF
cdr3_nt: TGTGCCAGCAGCAAGGGCGGGGACACAGATACGCAGTATTTT

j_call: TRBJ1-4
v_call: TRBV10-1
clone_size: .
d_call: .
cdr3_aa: CASIDFPGDHEKLFF
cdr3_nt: TGCGCCAGCATAGATTTCCCAGGGGATCATGAAAAACTGTTTTTT

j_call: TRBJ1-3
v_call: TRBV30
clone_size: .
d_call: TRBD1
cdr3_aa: CAWAQGAGNTIYF
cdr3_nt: TGTGCCTGGGCCCAGGGGGCTGGAAACACCATATATTTT

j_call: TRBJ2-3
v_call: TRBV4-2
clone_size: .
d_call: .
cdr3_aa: CASSQGIDLVFGHTDTQYF
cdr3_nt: TGTGCCAGCAGCCAAGGTATTGATTTGGTTTTTGGGCACACAGATACGCAGTATTTT

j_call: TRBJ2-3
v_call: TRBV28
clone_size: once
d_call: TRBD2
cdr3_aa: CASSSNPGLVGATDTQYF
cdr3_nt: TGTGCCAGCAGTTCCAACCCGGGACTAGTCGGGGCCACAGATACGCAGTATTTT

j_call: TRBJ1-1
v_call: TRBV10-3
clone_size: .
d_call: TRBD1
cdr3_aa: CAISEPGRGTEAFF
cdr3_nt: TGTGCCATCAGTGAGCCCGGCAGGGGGACTGAAGCTTTCTTT

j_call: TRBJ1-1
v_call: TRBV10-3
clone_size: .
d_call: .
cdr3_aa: CATKQGAEAFF
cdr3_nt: TGTGCCACGAAACAGGGCGCTGAAGCTTTCTTT

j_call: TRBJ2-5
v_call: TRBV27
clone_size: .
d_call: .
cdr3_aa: CASSAGVGGRETQYF
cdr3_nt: TGTGCCAGCAGTGCCGGTGTGGGGGGGCGGGAGACCCAGTACTTC